One and the same sample provided the 26 T cell receptor beta chains below, sequenced in a study of Ad26.COV2.S vaccination and SARS-CoV-2 variants (dated by TCRdb to the early 2020s). The receptor library was made with the immunoSEQ multiplex PCR assay. The table comes from immuneACCESS by way of TCRdb, which keeps in-frame sequences with V and J called. Part of the clones is missing from these tables; in studies checked, under half for an unresolved V gene and the rest for unknown reasons. This sample is represented by fewer than 600,000 clones; around 89% of them were singletons. The ten largest clones add up to around 1.6% of the sample. Read against the paper, the sample's treatment or condition label means: approximately 18 received Ad26.COV2.S at low or high dose, single or two shots; several received placebo; per-sample allocation not given. Repertoires of vaccine and placebo recipients were sequenced from samples taken on day 63 after the first injection.

The sequencing here drew on peripheral blood, taken in a trial of Ad26.COV2.S vaccine versus placebo. These receptors came from a person between 18 and 65 years old who received the Ad26.COV2.S COVID-19 vaccine or a placebo.

The rearrangement uses TRBV2 and TRBJ1-4, with 10 positions matching TRBD1. After removal of 3 bases from V and 7 bases from J, the junction contained 2 bases not matched to a gene. The CDR3 is 14 amino acids. Germline lookup yields CDR1 SNHLY and CDR2 FYNNEI. In DNA form, the CDR3 reads TGTGCCAGCAGTGATGGGACAGGGGTTGAAAAACTGTTTTTT. This sequence encodes CASSDGTGVEKLFF.

The V gene is TRBV7-9, the J gene TRBJ2-6, with 11 bases matching TRBD1. CDR3 length equals 19 residues. The V gene's germline CDR1 is SEHNR and CDR2 FQNEAQ (reference sequence). V dropped 2 bases and J dropped 1; count of bases not matched to a gene: 7. CDR3 protein: CASSLNSGTGGSGANVLTF. DNA of the CDR3: TGTGCCAGCAGCTTAAACTCCGGGACAGGGGGTTCTGGGGCCAACGTCCTGACTTTC.

This clone was observed a single time. V is TRBV7-2 and J is TRBJ2-3, with D unresolved. V lost 1 base, J lost 4 bases, and 15 bases lay in between. The germline CDR1 and CDR2 sequences are SGHTA and FQGNSA. CDR3 length: 16 amino acids. The CDR3 coding sequence is TGTGCCAGCAGCTTAGGAGGTCAGGCCAATTCAGATACGCAGTATTTT. Translation: CASSLGGQANSDTQYF.

The chain couples TRBV7-8 to TRBJ2-7; no definite D call. This CDR3 is 12 amino acids long. V was shortened by 3 bases and J by 4 bases, with 7 bases between the two germline ends. CDR1 SGHVS and CDR2 FQNEAQ come from the germline V gene. CDR3 in amino acids: CASSFSAYEQYF. DNA of the CDR3: TGTGCCAGCAGCTTCTCAGCATACGAGCAGTACTTC.

The chain uses TRBV6-5 and TRBJ1-6, with TRBD1 as a possible D gene (5 bases). The V and J ends lost 6 bases and 5 bases respectively, with 14 bases between them. This CDR3 contains 15 residues. Germline CDR1 MNHEY, CDR2 SVGAGI. The CDR3 DNA follows: TGTGCCAGCAGCACCCGGGGCCTTAATAATTCACCCCTCCACTTT. It is translated as CASSTRGLNNSPLHF.

The chain joins TRBV28 to TRBJ2-3, with TRBD2 identical over 9 bases. After removal of 0 bases from V and 0 bases from J, the junction contained 7 bases not matched to a gene. In germline, CDR1 is MDHEN, CDR2 SYDVKM. The CDR3 is made up of 18 amino acids. The CDR3 loop is CASSLWASGEFSTDTQYF. The CDR3 nucleotides read TGTGCCAGCAGTTTATGGGCTAGCGGGGAGTTTAGCACAGATACGCAGTATTTT. The whole variable domain, filled in from reference TRBV28 and TRBJ2-3, reads DVKVTQSSRYLVKRTGEKVFLECVQDMDHENMFWYRQDPGLGLRLIYFSYDVKMKEKGDIPEGYSVSREKKERFSLILESASTNQTSMYLCASSLWASGEFSTDTQYFGPGTRLTVL.

The DNA for the CDR3 is TGTGCCAGCAGCGTACCAGGGGTTTATTATAGCAATCAGCCCCAGCATTTT. Protein sequence: CASSVPGVYYSNQPQHF. The chain uses TRBV14 and TRBJ1-5; D is possibly TRBD1 (6 bases). Trimming shortened V by 5 bases and J by 0 bases, and 17 bases separated the two germline ends. CDR1 is SGHDN, CDR2 FVKESK, per germline. The CDR3 loop spans 17 amino acids.

This clone appeared once. This chain links TRBV5-6 with TRBJ1-2; D is ambiguous. The CDR3 has 14 amino acids. V was cut by 0 bases and J by 3 bases, with 9 bases left in between. Germline CDR1 is SGHDT and CDR2 is YYEEEE. CDR3 amino acids: CASSLVPSDYGYTF. The CDR3 nucleotides are TGTGCCAGCAGCTTGGTTCCCAGCGACTATGGCTACACCTTC.

The genes are TRBV5-1 and TRBJ2-1, with 12 bases that match TRBD2. V trimming: 4 bases; J trimming: 9 bases; junction bases outside the gene matches: 2. The CDR3 extends over 13 amino acids. Germline V gives CDR1 SGHRS, CDR2 YFSETQ. The CDR3: CASSVLAGGEQFF. The CDR3 DNA reads as TGCGCCAGCAGCGTACTAGCGGGAGGTGAGCAGTTCTTC. Combining the CDR3 with reference TRBV5-1 and TRBJ2-1 gives the whole variable domain KAGVTQTPRYLIKTRGQQVTLSCSPISGHRSVSWYQQTPGQGLQFLFEYFSETQRNKGNFPGRFSGRQFSNSRSEMNVSTLELGDSALYLCASSVLAGGEQFFGPGTRLTVL.

This chain uses TRBV5-6 with TRBJ1-1; tentatively, D is TRBD1 (5 bases). The CDR3 is made up of 17 amino acids. Per germline, CDR1 SGHDT and CDR2 YYEEEE. The V end lost 0 bases, the J end lost 1 base, and 16 bases lay between the germline ends. CDR3: CASSLDLQEGKNTEAFF. In DNA, the CDR3 is TGTGCCAGCAGCTTGGATCTCCAGGAGGGGAAGAACACTGAAGCTTTCTTT.

This chain connects TRBV6-1 to TRBJ1-5; 7 bases match TRBD1. The CDR3 is 14 amino acids. Germline loops: CDR1 MNHNS, CDR2 SASEGT. Trimming at V came to 5 bases and at J to 6 bases, leaving 7 bases not matched to a gene. The CDR3 region is CASSSPQGLQPQHF. CDR3 DNA: TGTGCCAGCAGTTCCCCACAGGGGCTTCAGCCCCAGCATTTT.

The chain links TRBV18 to TRBJ1-3; TRBD1 is a possible D gene (6 bases). V gave up 0 bases and J gave up 3 bases, with 12 bases separating them. The CDR3 is 16 residues long. From germline, CDR1 is KGHSH and CDR2 LQKENI. This CDR3 reads CASSPPGGGRGNTIYF. The DNA for the CDR3 is TGTGCCAGCTCACCACCCGGGGGGGGCCGTGGAAACACCATATATTTT.

The sample holds one count of this clone. DNA for the CDR3: TGTGCCAGCAGCTTAGGACTAGCGGGAGTCAATGAGCAGTTCTTC. As protein: CASSLGLAGVNEQFF. The chain is built from TRBV11-3 and TRBJ2-1; 12 nucleotides align to TRBD2. Germline assignment: CDR1 SGHNT and CDR2 YENEEA. J lost 6 bases, V lost 1 base, and 1 base had no gene match. This CDR3 has 15 residues.

A word on this clone: It may be a read error: a sequence one base away is much more abundant. This rearrangement joins TRBV3-1 (or the pseudogene TRBV3-2) to TRBJ2-1; no clear D. The germline V gene encodes CDR1 LGHDT and CDR2 YNNKEL (reference sequence). Trimming pared 4 bases from V and 6 bases from J, leaving 4 bases between. The CDR3 runs 11 residues. CDR3 nucleotide sequence: TGTGCCAGCAGCCGGAGCAATGAGCAGTTCTTC. It codes for CASSRSNEQFF.

The chain joins TRBV4-3 to TRBJ1-2, with TRBD1 identical over 7 bases. Germline values: CDR1 LGHNA, CDR2 YSLEER. This CDR3 has 14 residues. V was clipped by 4 bases and J by 5 bases; unmatched bases: 7. The CDR3 nucleotides read TGCGCCAGCAGCCGGAAGACAGGGTTATATGGCTACACCTTC. This sequence encodes CASSRKTGLYGYTF.

The chain recombines TRBV7-9 with TRBJ1-2; 8 bases fit TRBD1. CDR3 size: 14 residues. Unmatched junction bases numbered 9, after V lost 5 bases and J lost 7 bases. Germline CDR1 SEHNR, CDR2 FQNEAQ (reference sequence). CDR3 loop: CASSPAGGAGGYTF. CDR3 nucleotides: TGTGCCAGCAGCCCCGCAGGGGGCGCGGGTGGCTACACCTTC.

V is TRBV7-9 and J is TRBJ1-4; D may be TRBD1 (5 bases). The CDR3 is 16 residues long. Germline-derived CDR1 and CDR2 are SEHNR and FQNEAQ (reference sequence). V was clipped by 2 bases and J by 8 bases, with 18 bases between them. CDR3 DNA: TGTGCCAGCAGCTTACCCCGGGGGGGGATTGGAGAAAAACTGTTTTTT. It encodes CASSLPRGGIGEKLFF.

The rearrangement uses TRBV10-2 and TRBJ2-1; 13 nucleotides align to TRBD2. Looked up from germline, CDR1 is WSHSY and CDR2 is SAAADI. CDR3 length equals 17 residues. V lost 8 bases and J lost 0; bases outside the gene matches: 7. As DNA, the CDR3 is TGCGCCAGCGGATTGGGACTAGCGGGGACCTCCTACAATGAGCAGTTCTTC. Encoded protein: CASGLGLAGTSYNEQFF.

The V and J genes are TRBV25-1 and TRBJ1-2; no firm D call. This CDR3 contains 12 residues. Germline lookup yields CDR1 MGHDK and CDR2 SYGVNS. Between the trimmed V and J ends, which lost 1 base and 5 bases, there was a span of 5 bases. CDR3 amino acids: CASSELGYGYTF. In nucleotides, the CDR3 is TGTGCCAGCAGTGAATTGGGGTATGGCTACACCTTC.

V is TRBV18 and J is TRBJ2-7; possible D gene TRBD2, 5 bases. The CDR3 spans 13 residues. V lost 6 bases, J lost 3 bases, and 12 bases lay in between. CDR1 and CDR2 (germline): KGHSH, LQKENI. This CDR3 is CASSPGMFYEQYF. In DNA form, the CDR3 reads TGTGCCAGCTCTCCCGGGATGTTCTACGAGCAGTACTTC.

This chain connects TRBV6-5 to TRBJ1-6; 7 bases align to TRBD1. V was clipped by 11 bases and J by 7 bases; unmatched bases: 11. From germline, CDR1 is MNHEY and CDR2 SVGAGI. This CDR3 is 14 amino acids long. CDR3 residues: CAGQQGLDNSPLHF. CDR3 sequence (DNA): TGTGCCGGGCAACAGGGGTTGGACAATTCACCCCTCCACTTT.

About this clone: At the DNA level, this CDR3 is encoded by other sequences in the same sample as well. The chain links TRBV6-5 to TRBJ1-2, with D perhaps TRBD1 (6 bases). This CDR3 comprises 14 residues. Trimming took 2 bases from V and 7 from J, leaving 14 bases between them. Germline V lookup: CDR1 MNHEY, CDR2 SVGAGI. CDR3 coding DNA: TGTGCCAGCAGTTACGGGACCGGGGGCCTTGGCTACACCTTC. This sequence encodes CASSYGTGGLGYTF.

The chain has TRBV25-1 and TRBJ2-1, with a tentative D call TRBD2 (6 bases). V was pared by 1 base and J by 12 bases, with 16 bases between. Germline V gene lookup returns CDR1 MGHDK and CDR2 SYGVNS. CDR3 length equals 14 residues. CDR3 region: CASSESGSGPRQFF. The DNA of the CDR3 is TGTGCCAGCAGTGAATCAGGTAGCGGCCCACGGCAGTTCTTC.

The chain links TRBV7-8 to TRBJ1-2, with 7 bases matching TRBD1. V dropped 3 bases and J dropped 0; count of bases not matched to a gene: 4. Looked up from germline, CDR1 is SGHVS and CDR2 is FQNEAQ. CDR3 length equals 15 residues. CDR3 nucleotide sequence: TGTGCCAGCAGCTTCGAGACAGGGTCTAACTATGGCTACACCTTC. It is translated as CASSFETGSNYGYTF.

The rearrangement joins TRBV2 to TRBJ2-1; D unclear. Germline-derived CDR1 and CDR2 are SNHLY and FYNNEI. Trimming removed 7 bases from V and 7 bases from J, with 17 bases in between. This CDR3 spans 14 amino acids. CDR3 in DNA: TGTGCCAGCACCCAAATTGAGGTTATGAATGAGCAGTTCTTC. Its translation: CASTQIEVMNEQFF.

Only one count was recorded for this clone. The chain joins TRBV7-9 to TRBJ1-1, with D hard to call. The CDR3 is 13 amino acids. Germline CDR1 SEHNR, CDR2 FQNEAQ (reference sequence). The V gene lost 3 bases and the J gene lost 1 base, with 6 bases spanning the gap. Written as DNA, the CDR3 is TGTGCCAGCAGCTTTGTGGGGAACACTGAAGCTTTCTTT. Protein product: CASSFVGNTEAFF. Drawing the rest from reference TRBV7-9 and TRBJ1-1, the complete variable domain is DTGVSQNPRHKITKRGQNVTFRCDPISEHNRLYWYRQTLGQGPEFLTYFQNEAQLEKSRLLSDRFSAERPKGSFSTLEIQRTEQGDSAMYLCASSFVGNTEAFFGQGTRLTVV.